This T cell receptor beta chain was documented in a study of cytomegalovirus exposure and HLA in healthy donors. Findings and limits, study-wide: Later analysis showed TCR association rates varying by HLA locus, highest for DRB1 and lowest for HLA-C.

In regard to this clone: The antigen is not known.

The PCR contained 60 Vbeta and 13 Jbeta primers. Assay used: immunoSEQ multiplex PCR; TCRdb lists only in-frame clones, some missing. The table has around 170,000 clones, more than 75% seen once. The CDR3 loop spans 14 amino acids. Germline V gives CDR1 SGHRS, CDR2 YFSETQ. V shed 4 bases and J 7 bases; nucleotides not matched to a gene: 8. What was sequenced was PBMCs. The receptor comes from a woman aged 18-35 years in good health and CMV-seronegative. V is TRBV5-1 and J is TRBJ1-5, with TRBD1 matching 7 bases. The chain's CDR3 is CASSPDRVEQPQHF. The CDR3 nucleotides read TGCGCCAGCAGCCCCGACAGGGTTGAACAGCCCCAGCATTTT. The variable domain in full, with the rest retrieved from reference TRBV5-1 and TRBJ1-5, is KAGVTQTPRYLIKTRGQQVTLSCSPISGHRSVSWYQQTPGQGLQFLFEYFSETQRNKGNFPGRFSGRQFSNSRSEMNVSTLELGDSALYLCASSPDRVEQPQHFGDGTRLSIL.